The sequence of this TCR beta chain was determined in a study of blood T cell repertoires in COVID-19. Background on the study: Some COVID-19 samples were acute and others convalescent; all came from the United States, Italy and Spain.

This clone has only a few counts. The method was immunoSEQ multiplex PCR; TCRdb's version includes in-frame clones alone and lacks a portion of them. Here the sample spans roughly 200,000 clones, about three quarters being singletons. Trimming cost V 4 bases and J 5 bases, with 23 bases left between them. CDR1 is LNHDA and CDR2 is SQIVND in the germline V gene (reference sequence). CDR3 length: 18 residues. The sample was peripheral blood. The clonotype comes from a woman between 45 and 65 years old with active or convalescent COVID-19. The chain is built from TRBV19 and TRBJ1-4, with D perhaps TRBD1 (5 bases). As DNA, the CDR3 is TGTGCCAGTAGTACCATCCTGATCGGGGGAGTAGGAAATGAAAAACTGTTTTTT. Amino acid sequence: CASSTILIGGVGNEKLFF.